This T cell receptor (beta chain) was captured by sequencing in a study of technical replicates of blood from a handful of donors (dated by TCRdb to about 2017). Receptor libraries were prepared by the immunoSEQ multiplex PCR assay. TCRdb took this table from immuneACCESS and kept in-frame rearrangements with V and J called. Such tables lack part of the clones; where checked against another copy, unresolved V genes explain under half of the gap, and the rest is unexplained. For this sample there are tens of thousands of clones; 90% to 95% appear just once. 4.5% to 5% of the sample goes to the ten largest clones. With regard to this clone: What this receptor recognizes is not known. No quality values exist for individual bases; no much larger clone is one base distant.

The TCR comes from a human donor in good health. Some clones in this sample may be carry-over from other donors' samples. Sequencing used PBMCs.

Here is the DNA: TGTGCCAGTAGTACCCCTGGACAGGTGGCCTACGAGCAGTACTTC. The resulting protein is CASSTPGQVAYEQYF. The chain was built from TRBV19 and TRBJ2-7, and 7 bases in between align with TRBD1. At the junction V is shortened by 4 bases and J by 2 bases; bases outside the gene matches: 8. The germline V gene (reference sequence) gives CDR1 as LNHDA and CDR2 as SQIVND. The CDR3 spans 15 residues, from the cysteine through the phenylalanine. The entry retains the CDR3 DNA only, 45 bases that are in frame from base 1.